A single sample gave rise to the 5 T cell receptor beta chains below, sequenced in a study of shared clonotypes between healthy human individuals. The method was immunoSEQ multiplex PCR; TCRdb's version includes in-frame clones alone and lacks a portion of them. Of 2 million to 2.5 million clones listed, nearly 97% are singletons. The sequencing sample was made of naive CD4+ T cells sorted from blood. Subset described: CD45RA+ positively selected. Receptors were obtained from a man younger than 35 in good health.

The V call is TRBV21-1, the J call TRBJ2-1. TRBV21-1 is a pseudogene locus. The CDR3 sequence is 15 residues long. CDR3 sequence (DNA): TGTGCCAGCAGCAAGCCCGGGGCCCTCCGCCATGAGCAGTTCTTC. Amino acid sequence: CASSKPGALRHEQFF.

The rearrangement links TRBV7-3 to TRBJ2-2; D unclear. Germline-derived CDR1 and CDR2 are SGHTA and FQGTGA. The germline V and J ends were trimmed by 1 base and 3 bases, with 3 bases remaining between them. The CDR3 is made up of 13 amino acids. The CDR3 DNA reads TGTGCCAGCAGCTTAATTTACACCGGGGAGCTGTTTTTT. The encoded protein is CASSLIYTGELFF.

Comment on this clone: This CDR3 is also generated by other DNA sequences in the sample. The CDR3 region is CASSSSSYNEQFF. The CDR3 DNA is TGCGCCAGCAGCTCGAGCTCCTACAATGAGCAGTTCTTC. The V gene is TRBV5-1, the J gene TRBJ2-1; D uncertain. CDR1 is SGHRS, CDR2 YFSETQ, per germline. V was pared by 3 bases and J by 0 bases, with 4 bases between. CDR3 length: 13 amino acids. The full variable domain, rest sourced from reference TRBV5-1 and TRBJ2-1, is KAGVTQTPRYLIKTRGQQVTLSCSPISGHRSVSWYQQTPGQGLQFLFEYFSETQRNKGNFPGRFSGRQFSNSRSEMNVSTLELGDSALYLCASSSSSYNEQFFGPGTRLTVL.

The chain recombines TRBV5-1 with TRBJ2-1; 8 nucleotides align to TRBD2. The ends lost 0 bases at V and 4 bases at J; junction bases unmatched: 6. The germline gives CDR1 SGHRS, CDR2 YFSETQ. The CDR3 totals 16 residues. CDR3 residues: CASSLDPAGEYNEQFF. The CDR3, as DNA: TGCGCCAGCAGCTTGGACCCAGCGGGGGAATACAATGAGCAGTTCTTC. The variable domain in full, completed from reference TRBV5-1 and TRBJ2-1, reads KAGVTQTPRYLIKTRGQQVTLSCSPISGHRSVSWYQQTPGQGLQFLFEYFSETQRNKGNFPGRFSGRQFSNSRSEMNVSTLELGDSALYLCASSLDPAGEYNEQFFGPGTRLTVL.

The chain combines TRBV11-2 with TRBJ2-4; TRBD2 is a possible D gene (5 bases). V was clipped by 5 bases and J by 0 bases, with 11 bases between them. The CDR3 covers 15 residues. Germline V CDR1 and CDR2: SGHAT, FQNNGV. CDR3 amino acids: CASSRLRGAKNIQYF. CDR3 DNA sequence: TGTGCCAGCAGCCGCCTCCGGGGAGCCAAAAACATTCAGTACTTC.